This paragraph reports one T cell receptor (beta chain). The data belong to a study of CD8 T cells in Susac syndrome. The CDR3 totals 15 residues. V lost 5 bases and J lost 3, with 16 bases in between. CDR1 and CDR2 (germline): SGHAT, FQNNGV. The RNA input was roughly 0.45 to 1 ug, and it was reverse transcribed with random hexamers. Amplification of TCR beta CDR3 across 54 Vbeta and 13 Jbeta was performed with immunoSEQ multiplex PCR. MiXCR, applied by TCRdb to the immunoSEQ multiplex PCR reads, yields one record per CDR3 protein. The data contain 78,000 or so distinct CDR3 sequences, around 96% of them singletons.

V is TRBV11-2 and J is TRBJ1-2, with D perhaps matching TRBD1 (5 bases). The specimen sequenced was CD8+ T cells from PBMCs. The clonotype comes from a human donor with multiple sclerosis. The CDR3 loop reads CASSTYGGDDYGYTF. The CDR3 DNA sequence: TGTGCCAGCAGCACTTACGGGGGGGACGACTATGGCTACACCTTC.